These 7 T cell receptor beta chains share one sample of origin, sequenced in a study of T cells in Graves' hyperthyroidism and ophthalmopathy. The source material, RNA transcripts, was used to amplify TCR beta CDR3 regions. When the TCR CDR3 underwent first-round RT-PCR, the HTBI primer set was used. Each CDR3 protein gets one entry after TCRdb re-called the multiplex PCR reads with MiXCR. The data show 600,000 to 850,000 distinct CDR3 sequences, with roughly a sixth seen just once and over 15% held by the top ten. The sequenced sample was blood. The source of these receptors is a woman aged 45-65 years with Graves' hyperthyroidism that later progressed to Graves' ophthalmopathy.

V and J are TRBV10-1 and TRBJ2-5; D perhaps matches TRBD1 (6 bases). Germline loops: CDR1 WNHNN, CDR2 SYGVQD (reference sequence). The CDR3 has 13 amino acids. Trimming shortened V by 4 bases and J by 5 bases, and 11 bases separated the two germline ends. The CDR3 spells CASSAGGEETQYF. The DNA of the CDR3 is TGCGCCAGCAGTGCTGGGGGCGAGGAGACCCAGTACTTC.

This rearrangement joins TRBV10-3 to TRBJ1-1; 7 nucleotides match TRBD1. The junction had 7 bases not matched to a gene; V was cut back by 6 bases and J by 3 bases. The CDR3 runs 14 residues. Germline V gene data show CDR1 as ENHRY and CDR2 as SYGVKD. CDR3 sequence: CAIREDRLDTEAFF. The DNA for the CDR3 is TGTGCCATCAGGGAGGACAGGCTGGACACTGAAGCTTTCTTT.

This clonotype has ten or more counts. The V call is TRBV11-2, the J call TRBJ2-3, with D hard to call. This CDR3 region has 10 residues. Germline lookup yields CDR1 SGHAT and CDR2 FQNNGV. Trimming left V 10 bases short and J 2 bases short, with 4 bases between. CDR3 loop: CAIHTDTQYF. The CDR3 DNA is TGTGCCATACACACAGATACGCAGTATTTT.

This clonotype was counted many times. The chain is built from TRBV20-1 and TRBJ1-1; no reliable D call. V was trimmed by 1 base and J by 6 bases, leaving 15 bases between them. CDR1 and CDR2 (germline): DFQATT, SNEGSKA (reference sequence). The CDR3 consists of 14 residues. The CDR3 reads CSARVYPARAEAFF. The CDR3 coding sequence is TGCAGTGCTAGAGTCTACCCTGCGAGGGCTGAAGCTTTCTTT.

This clonotype was found a few times. This chain uses TRBV20-1 with TRBJ1-1, with D possibly matching TRBD1 (5 bases). The V gene lost 3 bases and the J gene lost 6 bases, with 14 bases spanning the gap. CDR3 size: 13 residues. Germline V gives CDR1 DFQATT, CDR2 SNEGSKA (reference sequence). The CDR3 nucleotides read TGCAGTGCTAGTCCTAACCCAGGGTCTGAAGCTTTCTTT. Protein product: CSASPNPGSEAFF.

This clonotype was seen a handful of times. The V gene is TRBV9, the J gene TRBJ1-2, with unresolved D. Trimming removed 0 bases at V and 5 bases at J, with 11 bases between. Germline CDR1 SGDLS, CDR2 YYNGEE. The CDR3 sequence is 14 residues long. CDR3 in amino acids: CASSVDVTLYGYTF. CDR3 sequence (DNA): TGTGCCAGCAGCGTAGACGTGACCCTTTATGGCTACACCTTC.

This clonotype was picked up many times. The chain combines TRBV4-2 with TRBJ2-7; D is unresolved. This CDR3 has 15 residues. The germline gives CDR1 LGHNA, CDR2 YNFKEQ. The V gene lost 2 bases and the J gene lost 2 bases, with 13 bases spanning the gap. For the CDR3, the DNA is TGTGCCAGCAGCCAACAGCAAGAAGAGACCTACGAGCAGTACTTC. Encoded protein: CASSQQQEETYEQYF.